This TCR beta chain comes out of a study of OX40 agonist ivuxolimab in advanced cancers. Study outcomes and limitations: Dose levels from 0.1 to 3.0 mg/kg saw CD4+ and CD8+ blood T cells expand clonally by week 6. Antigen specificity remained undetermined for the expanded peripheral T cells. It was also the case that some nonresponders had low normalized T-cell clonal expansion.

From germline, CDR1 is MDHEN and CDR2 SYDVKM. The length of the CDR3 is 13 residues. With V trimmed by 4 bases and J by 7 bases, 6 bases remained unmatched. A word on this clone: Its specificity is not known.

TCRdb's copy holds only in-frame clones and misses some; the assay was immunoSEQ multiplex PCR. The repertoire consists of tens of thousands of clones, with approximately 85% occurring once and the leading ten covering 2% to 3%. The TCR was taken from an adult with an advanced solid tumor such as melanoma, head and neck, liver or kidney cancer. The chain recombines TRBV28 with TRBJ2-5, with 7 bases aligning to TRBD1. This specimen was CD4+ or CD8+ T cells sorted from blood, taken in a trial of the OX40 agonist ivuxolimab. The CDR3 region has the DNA TGTGCCAGCAGTTCAACTAGACAGGGGACCCAGTACTTC. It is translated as CASSSTRQGTQYF.